These 16 T cell receptor beta chains came from one sample sequenced in a study of blood T cell repertoires in COVID-19 (TCRdb year 2020). Libraries were made using the immunoSEQ multiplex PCR assay. Entries here come from immuneACCESS through TCRdb and include only in-frame sequences with V and J called. Some clones fail to appear in such tables; in the studies checked, an unresolved V gene covers under half of the shortfall, and the cause of the remainder is unknown. A total of about 70,000 clones appear in this sample, more than 80% of them only once. The ten largest account for over 4.5% of the sample. Material for sequencing was peripheral blood. The origin of the receptors is a man older than 75 with acute or convalescent COVID-19.

The gene calls are TRBV27 and TRBJ2-5; the D gene is possibly TRBD1 (5 bases). Germline V CDR1 and CDR2: MNHEY, SMNVEV (reference sequence). The V end lost 5 bases, the J end lost 2 bases, and 9 bases lay between the germline ends. This CDR3 region has 13 residues. This chain's CDR3 is CASSPRTQETQYF. The CDR3 DNA reads as TGTGCCAGCAGTCCACGGACACAAGAGACCCAGTACTTC.

The CDR3 nucleotides are TGTGCCAGCAGCCAAGAGTGGAAGGCTAGCGGGAGGGGGAACACCGGGGAGCTGTTTTTT. Translation gives CASSQEWKASGRGNTGELFF. The chain recombines TRBV4-2 with TRBJ2-2; 12 nucleotides agree with TRBD2. The germline gives CDR1 LGHNA, CDR2 YNFKEQ. The CDR3 length is 20 residues. After removal of 0 bases from V and 1 base from J, the junction contained 9 bases not matched to a gene.

CDR3 in amino acids: CASSQEMFGPLHF. Written as DNA, the CDR3 is TGTGCCAGCAGCCAGGAAATGTTTGGGCCCCTCCACTTT. The gene calls are TRBV5-4 and TRBJ1-6; D gene ambiguous. Trimming removed 4 bases at V and 13 bases at J, with 15 bases between. The CDR3 runs to 13 residues. Germline V lookup: CDR1 SGHNT, CDR2 YYREEE (reference sequence).

The chain is built from TRBV6-1 and TRBJ1-6; unclear D gene. Germline CDR1 and CDR2: MNHNS and SASEGT. The CDR3 runs to 16 residues. The V gene lost 3 bases and the J gene lost 0 bases, with 9 bases spanning the gap. The CDR3 reads CASSDSSSSYNSPLHF. CDR3 nucleotides: TGTGCCAGCAGTGACAGCTCTAGCTCCTATAATTCACCCCTCCACTTT.

This clone occurred once. The V call is TRBV27, the J call TRBJ2-5; 9 bases are shared with TRBD1. CDR1 MNHEY and CDR2 SMNVEV come from the germline V gene (reference sequence). CDR3 length: 15 residues. J lost 7 bases, V lost 5 bases, and 11 bases had no gene match. The CDR3 DNA follows: TGTGCCAGCAGTCCAGGGACAGGGACCTCGGGGACCCAGTACTTC. Residues: CASSPGTGTSGTQYF.

The count of this clone is one. The chain employs TRBV19 and TRBJ1-5; D gene unclear. Deletions cut 6 bases from V and 5 bases from J, with 26 bases between. CDR3 length equals 18 residues. Germline V gene data show CDR1 as LNHDA and CDR2 as SQIVND (reference sequence). The CDR3 loop reads CASREHSSTGVSDQPQHF. Here the CDR3 DNA reads TGTGCCAGTAGGGAACACTCCTCAACCGGGGTTTCGGATCAGCCCCAGCATTTT.

The rearrangement links TRBV28 to TRBJ2-5, with 8 bases that match TRBD2. This CDR3 region has 13 residues. V was clipped by 11 bases and J by 2 bases; unmatched bases: 7. Germline V lookup: CDR1 MDHEN, CDR2 SYDVKM. CDR3 sequence: CAASTGGQETQYF. DNA of the CDR3: TGTGCCGCGTCGACGGGGGGGCAAGAGACCCAGTACTTC.

The V and J genes are TRBV6-2 or TRBV6-3 and TRBJ2-7; D remains ambiguous. The length of the CDR3 is 12 residues. In germline, CDR1 is MNHEY, CDR2 SVGEGT. Between the trimmed V and J ends, which lost 5 bases and 3 bases, there was a span of 8 bases. Here the CDR3 DNA reads TGTGCCAGCAGTGCGACAAACTACGAGCAGTACTTC. This gives the protein CASSATNYEQYF.

The J gene is TRBJ1-4, the V gene TRBV6-1, with D maybe TRBD1 (5 bases). Trimming removed 2 bases at V and 0 bases at J, with 16 bases between. CDR1 and CDR2 (germline): MNHNS, SASEGT. This CDR3 has 18 amino acids. For the CDR3, the DNA is TGTGCCAGCAGTGAATTTTACAGGATAAGTGCAACTAATGAAAAACTGTTTTTT. This translates into CASSEFYRISATNEKLFF.

V gene TRBV10-1 combines with J gene TRBJ2-7, with 7 bases fitting TRBD2. Germline CDR1 is WNHNN and CDR2 is SYGVQD (reference sequence). CDR3 length equals 13 residues. CDR3 sequence: CAIRSAGAYEQYF. As DNA, the CDR3 is TGCGCTATCCGATCGGCGGGGGCCTACGAGCAGTACTTC.

The chain is built from TRBV19 and TRBJ1-5, with 8 bases aligning to TRBD1. V gave up 4 bases and J gave up 0 bases; unmatched junction bases: 8. The CDR3 has 17 amino acids. Germline V gene lookup returns CDR1 LNHDA and CDR2 SQIVND (reference sequence). CDR3 coding DNA: TGTGCCAGTAGTACCTACAGGGGGGCGAATAGCAATCAGCCCCAGCATTTT. Protein product: CASSTYRGANSNQPQHF.

This clone occurred once. The chain employs TRBV5-1 and TRBJ2-3; D is ambiguous. The CDR3 spans 15 residues. With 1 base removed from V and 0 bases from J, the gap between germline ends came to 9 bases. Germline CDR1 reads SGHRS; CDR2 reads YFSETQ. CDR3 loop: CASSLIGASTDTQYF. Written as DNA, the CDR3 is TGCGCCAGCAGCTTGATCGGTGCTAGCACAGATACGCAGTATTTT.

The chain recombines TRBV28 with TRBJ1-3; perhaps TRBD1 as D (6 bases). Germline V gene lookup returns CDR1 MDHEN and CDR2 SYDVKM. The CDR3 is 16 amino acids. V lost 10 bases to trimming and J lost 0 bases, with 19 bases between them. The CDR3 bases are TGTGCCATCCTAGACAGGTCCGATATCTCTGGAAACACCATATATTTT. It yields the protein CAILDRSDISGNTIYF.

The chain joins TRBV6-2 or TRBV6-3 to TRBJ1-3; D ambiguous. The V and J ends lost 2 bases and 0 bases respectively, with 8 bases between them. From germline, CDR1 is MNHEY and CDR2 SVGEGT. CDR3 length equals 15 residues. Here the CDR3 DNA reads TGTGCCAGCAGTTACGGGAGTCTCTCTGGAAACACCATATATTTT. Amino acid sequence: CASSYGSLSGNTIYF.

The rearrangement links TRBV7-2 to TRBJ2-3; the D gene is possibly TRBD2 (7 bases). The V gene lost 1 base and the J gene lost 3 bases, with 8 bases spanning the gap. The germline gives CDR1 SGHTA, CDR2 FQGNSA. The CDR3 runs to 14 residues. CDR3 in amino acids: CASSLEGGTDTQYF. CDR3 sequence (DNA): TGTGCCAGCAGCTTAGAGGGGGGGACAGATACGCAGTATTTT.

The rearrangement links TRBV21-1 to TRBJ1-4; TRBD1, the D gene given by the table, was not confirmed from the DNA. TRBV21-1 is listed as a pseudogene. CDR3 length: 16 residues. CDR3 amino acids: CASRTGAPPFNEKLFF. The CDR3 nucleotides read TGTGCCAGCAGGACAGGGGCTCCACCGTTTAATGAAAAACTGTTTTTT.